One TCR beta chain is described in this entry. Its antigen is unidentified. This entry belongs to a study of Ad26.COV2.S vaccination and SARS-CoV-2 variants. Overall study: Ad26.COV2.S was injected intramuscularly once or twice, 56 days apart.

Sequencing used immunoSEQ multiplex PCR; TCRdb keeps in-frame clones, though not all of them. Here the sample spans roughly 700,000 clones, about 90% being singletons. As to treatment: around 19 received Ad26.COV2.S at low or high dose, single or two shots; roughly 5 received placebo; per-sample allocation not given. Specimens were obtained on day 63 following the first vaccine or placebo injection. What was given as vaccine was an Ad26 vector encoding Wuhan-strain SARS-CoV-2 spike. The CDR3 totals 14 residues. The V gene end was trimmed by 6 bases and the J gene end by 6 bases; junction bases not matched to a gene: 5. Germline CDR1 SGHDT, CDR2 YYEEEE. Study-wide results and limits: Ad26.COV2.S recipients had broader spike-specific TCRs (P = 0.0014).

The clonotype comes from a person between 18 and 60 years old who received the Ad26.COV2.S COVID-19 vaccine or a placebo. The input for sequencing was peripheral blood, taken in a trial of Ad26.COV2.S vaccine versus placebo. This chain uses TRBV5-6 with TRBJ2-1; 11 positions match TRBD2. CDR3 sequence: CASMRLAGFNEQFF. As DNA, the CDR3 is TGTGCCAGCATGCGACTAGCGGGATTCAATGAGCAGTTCTTC.